Below, 23 T cell receptor beta chains from the same sample are listed, as sequenced in a study of technical replicates of blood from a handful of donors. TCRdb's table, derived via immunoSEQ multiplex PCR, lists solely in-frame clones and lacks some. The sample contains around 80,000 clones, roughly 98% of which appear only once. Material: T cells isolated from PBMCs. The origin of the receptors is a human donor in good health.

V is TRBV28 and J is TRBJ1-5; D remains unclear. Trimming shortened V by 7 bases and J by 1 base, and 14 bases separated the two germline ends. CDR1 MDHEN and CDR2 SYDVKM come from the germline V gene. This CDR3 spans 15 amino acids. CDR3 loop: CASTKLEGSNQPQHF. CDR3 bases: TGTGCCAGCACCAAATTGGAGGGAAGCAATCAGCCCCAGCATTTT.

The chain links TRBV4-1 to TRBJ2-7, with D perhaps TRBD2 (7 bases). The CDR3 sequence is 14 residues long. Trimming shortened V by 1 base and J by 4 bases, and 11 bases separated the two germline ends. Per germline, CDR1 MGHRA and CDR2 YSYEKL. The CDR3 DNA is TGCGCCAGCAGCCAAGGGGCGGGGGCTTACGAGCAGTACTTC. Translation gives CASSQGAGAYEQYF.

The V call is TRBV6-1, the J call TRBJ1-6, with D possibly TRBD1 on 5 matching bases. V lost 6 bases to trimming and J lost 5 bases, with 11 bases between them. CDR1 is MNHNS, CDR2 SASEGT, per germline. CDR3 size: 14 residues. For the CDR3, the DNA is TGTGCCAGCAGCGAGCGGGGGGATAATTCACCCCTCCACTTT. It yields the protein CASSERGDNSPLHF.

The gene calls are TRBV7-9 and TRBJ2-3; tentatively, D is TRBD2 (6 bases). Germline V gives CDR1 SEHNR, CDR2 FQNEAQ (reference sequence). The CDR3 length is 16 residues. The ends were cut back, 2 bases at V and 0 bases at J, with 12 bases in the middle. In DNA, the CDR3 is TGTGCCAGCAGCTTAAGGCTCGGGGGTAGCACAGATACGCAGTATTTT. It translates to CASSLRLGGSTDTQYF. Based on the CDR3 plus reference TRBV7-9 and TRBJ2-3, the full variable domain is DTGVSQNPRHKITKRGQNVTFRCDPISEHNRLYWYRQTLGQGPEFLTYFQNEAQLEKSRLLSDRFSAERPKGSFSTLEIQRTEQGDSAMYLCASSLRLGGSTDTQYFGPGTRLTVL.

The V gene is TRBV29-1, the J gene TRBJ2-7; possible D gene TRBD2, 5 bases. Germline-derived CDR1 and CDR2 are SQVTM and ANQGSEA. The CDR3 covers 13 residues. V lost 5 bases, J lost 2 bases, and 13 bases lay in between. In nucleotides, the CDR3 is TGCAGCGTTATCTGGGTCGGGACCTACGAGCAGTACTTC. Protein: CSVIWVGTYEQYF.

The chain uses TRBV28 and TRBJ2-7; D might be TRBD1 (5 bases). CDR1 is MDHEN, CDR2 SYDVKM, per germline. There are 16 residues in the CDR3. The V end lost 4 bases, the J end lost 6 bases, and 22 bases lay between the germline ends. CDR3 sequence: CASSWIPRQPGFEQYF. The CDR3 bases are TGTGCCAGCAGTTGGATACCCCGACAGCCGGGTTTCGAGCAGTACTTC.

The V gene is TRBV4-1, the J gene TRBJ1-1, with 9 bases identical to TRBD1. This CDR3 has 17 amino acids. Per germline, CDR1 MGHRA and CDR2 YSYEKL. The V gene end was trimmed by 1 base and the J gene end by 2 bases; junction bases not matched to a gene: 8. The CDR3 spells CASSQVLTGGYNTEAFF. CDR3 DNA: TGCGCCAGCAGCCAAGTATTGACAGGGGGATACAACACTGAAGCTTTCTTT.

The chain carries TRBV28 and TRBJ1-5; D not certain. The CDR3 runs 17 residues. Germline V gene lookup returns CDR1 MDHEN and CDR2 SYDVKM. V was trimmed by 7 bases and J by 0 bases, leaving 19 bases between them. CDR3 nucleotide sequence: TGTGCCAGCAACCAAGTATCAGGTTTCTATAGCAATCAGCCCCAGCATTTT. It specifies CASNQVSGFYSNQPQHF.

The rearrangement links TRBV18 to TRBJ2-1; tentative D call: TRBD2 (6 bases). The germline V gene has CDR1 KGHSH and CDR2 LQKENI. The CDR3 spans 15 residues. Deletions cut 6 bases from V and 0 bases from J, with 12 bases between. CDR3 protein: CASSRETRSYNEQFF. The DNA for the CDR3 is TGTGCCAGCTCCCGGGAGACACGCTCCTACAATGAGCAGTTCTTC.

The V call is TRBV19, the J call TRBJ1-5, with 12 bases lining up with TRBD1. V shed 3 bases, J shed 7 bases, and the junction held 1 base outside the gene matches. CDR1 is LNHDA, CDR2 SQIVND, per germline (reference sequence). This CDR3 is built from 14 residues. CDR3 DNA sequence: TGTGCCAGTAGTATCGGGACAGGGGGCCAGCCCCAGCATTTT. It translates to CASSIGTGGQPQHF.

The V and J genes are TRBV19 and TRBJ2-7, with D perhaps TRBD2 (7 bases). Germline V gene lookup returns CDR1 LNHDA and CDR2 SQIVND (reference sequence). CDR3 length: 15 amino acids. V shed 2 bases and J shed 3 bases, with 14 bases lying between them. CDR3: CASSISGGGNYEQYF. CDR3 bases: TGTGCCAGTAGTATATCGGGGGGCGGTAACTACGAGCAGTACTTC.

The chain links TRBV6-1 to TRBJ2-7, with 9 positions matching TRBD1. This CDR3 spans 14 amino acids. The J segment lost 5 bases and the V segment lost 5 bases, leaving 7 bases of the junction unmatched. The germline V gene encodes CDR1 MNHNS and CDR2 SASEGT. The CDR3, as DNA: TGTGCCAGCAGTTCCCGGACAGGGGAAGACGAGCAGTACTTC. Protein: CASSSRTGEDEQYF.

The chain joins TRBV6-1 to TRBJ2-7, with D tentatively TRBD2 (6 bases). Trimming stripped 7 bases from V and 3 bases from J, with 16 bases between. The length of the CDR3 is 14 residues. Per the germline V gene, CDR1 is MNHNS and CDR2 is SASEGT. CDR3 loop: CASNERAIHYEQYF. The CDR3 DNA follows: TGTGCCAGCAATGAGCGGGCAATCCACTACGAGCAGTACTTC.

The genes are TRBV7-3 and TRBJ1-2, with 8 bases fitting TRBD1. Germline trimming cut 3 bases from V and 6 bases from J; bases unmatched to any gene: 3. CDR3 length: 13 residues. The germline V gene encodes CDR1 SGHTA and CDR2 FQGTGA. The CDR3 nucleotides are TGTGCCAGCAGCTTGGGGACAGGCAATGGCTACACCTTC. Amino acids: CASSLGTGNGYTF.

The chain uses TRBV5-4 and TRBJ2-3, with 8 nucleotides matching TRBD2. The CDR3 spans 16 residues. V lost 6 bases and J lost 2; bases outside the gene matches: 11. Germline CDR1 is SGHNT and CDR2 is YYREEE (reference sequence). Here the CDR3 reads CASTPVGAGATDTQYF. In nucleotides, the CDR3 is TGTGCCAGCACCCCGGTTGGAGCGGGAGCCACAGATACGCAGTATTTT.

The chain recombines TRBV6-5 with TRBJ1-5, with D possibly being TRBD1 (6 bases). This CDR3 has 16 amino acids. Germline V gene sequence: CDR1 MNHEY, CDR2 SVGAGI. The V end was cut by 0 bases, the J end by 6 bases, with 15 bases between. DNA of the CDR3: TGTGCCAGCAGTTACTCGGTCGCGGGGGGCGGTCAGCCCCAGCATTTT. Protein: CASSYSVAGGGQPQHF.

This chain connects TRBV12-5 to TRBJ2-2; D uncertain. The germline V gene has CDR1 LGHNT and CDR2 FRNRAP. This CDR3 spans 13 amino acids. Trimming removed 0 bases from V and 7 bases from J, with 6 bases in between. The DNA of the CDR3 is TGTGCTAGTGGTTTGGTTCTAAACGGGGAGCTGTTTTTT. This codes for CASGLVLNGELFF.

The V gene is TRBV28, the J gene TRBJ1-5; 7 bases match TRBD1. The V and J ends lost 6 bases and 5 bases, in that order; junction bases with no gene match: 10. The germline gives CDR1 MDHEN, CDR2 SYDVKM. This CDR3 contains 15 residues. This CDR3 reads CASRPPGQLYQPQHF. Here the CDR3 DNA reads TGTGCCAGCAGACCCCCGGGACAGCTCTATCAGCCCCAGCATTTT. The entire variable domain, with the rest obtained from reference TRBV28 and TRBJ1-5, is as follows: DVKVTQSSRYLVKRTGEKVFLECVQDMDHENMFWYRQDPGLGLRLIYFSYDVKMKEKGDIPEGYSVSREKKERFSLILESASTNQTSMYLCASRPPGQLYQPQHFGDGTRLSIL.

CDR3 DNA sequence: TGTGCCAGCAGCTCAAGAATACAGGGTAGCGGGGAGCTGTTTTTT. Protein: CASSSRIQGSGELFF. The genes are TRBV7-9 and TRBJ2-2; possible D gene TRBD1, 6 bases. Germline V CDR1 and CDR2: SEHNR, FQNEAQ (reference sequence). V lost 4 bases and J lost 7, with 16 bases in between. The length of the CDR3 is 15 residues.

The chain uses TRBV12-5 and TRBJ2-7; TRBD2 is a possible D gene (6 bases). The CDR3 runs 13 residues. The germline gives CDR1 LGHNT, CDR2 FRNRAP. V was clipped by 2 bases and J by 3 bases, with 8 bases between them. The CDR3 sequence is CASGLSTSYEQYF. In DNA, the CDR3 is TGTGCTAGTGGTTTGTCGACTAGCTACGAGCAGTACTTC.

The chain is built from TRBV29-1 and TRBJ2-7; tentative D call: TRBD2 (5 bases). The CDR3 is made up of 12 amino acids. Germline V lookup: CDR1 SQVTM, CDR2 ANQGSEA. V was shortened by 5 bases and J by 1 base, with 9 bases between the two germline ends. The CDR3 sequence is CSVWSGSYEQYF. CDR3 DNA: TGCAGCGTTTGGAGCGGTTCCTACGAGCAGTACTTC.

The chain recombines TRBV19 with TRBJ1-1; no clear D gene. Germline CDR1 reads LNHDA; CDR2 reads SQIVND (reference sequence). Trimming shortened V by 5 bases and J by 3 bases, and 10 bases separated the two germline ends. The CDR3 has 13 residues. CDR3 sequence: CASSLQSYTEAFF. The DNA of the CDR3 is TGTGCCAGTAGTCTACAGTCGTACACTGAAGCTTTCTTT.

The rearrangement links TRBV20-1 to TRBJ2-4; D is undetermined. The germline V and J ends were trimmed by 6 bases and 9 bases, with 9 bases remaining between them. The CDR3 consists of 10 residues. Per the germline V gene, CDR1 is DFQATT and CDR2 is SNEGSKA (reference sequence). Here the CDR3 DNA reads TGCAGTGCCGGAGCGTTCATTCAGTACTTC. This translates into CSAGAFIQYF.